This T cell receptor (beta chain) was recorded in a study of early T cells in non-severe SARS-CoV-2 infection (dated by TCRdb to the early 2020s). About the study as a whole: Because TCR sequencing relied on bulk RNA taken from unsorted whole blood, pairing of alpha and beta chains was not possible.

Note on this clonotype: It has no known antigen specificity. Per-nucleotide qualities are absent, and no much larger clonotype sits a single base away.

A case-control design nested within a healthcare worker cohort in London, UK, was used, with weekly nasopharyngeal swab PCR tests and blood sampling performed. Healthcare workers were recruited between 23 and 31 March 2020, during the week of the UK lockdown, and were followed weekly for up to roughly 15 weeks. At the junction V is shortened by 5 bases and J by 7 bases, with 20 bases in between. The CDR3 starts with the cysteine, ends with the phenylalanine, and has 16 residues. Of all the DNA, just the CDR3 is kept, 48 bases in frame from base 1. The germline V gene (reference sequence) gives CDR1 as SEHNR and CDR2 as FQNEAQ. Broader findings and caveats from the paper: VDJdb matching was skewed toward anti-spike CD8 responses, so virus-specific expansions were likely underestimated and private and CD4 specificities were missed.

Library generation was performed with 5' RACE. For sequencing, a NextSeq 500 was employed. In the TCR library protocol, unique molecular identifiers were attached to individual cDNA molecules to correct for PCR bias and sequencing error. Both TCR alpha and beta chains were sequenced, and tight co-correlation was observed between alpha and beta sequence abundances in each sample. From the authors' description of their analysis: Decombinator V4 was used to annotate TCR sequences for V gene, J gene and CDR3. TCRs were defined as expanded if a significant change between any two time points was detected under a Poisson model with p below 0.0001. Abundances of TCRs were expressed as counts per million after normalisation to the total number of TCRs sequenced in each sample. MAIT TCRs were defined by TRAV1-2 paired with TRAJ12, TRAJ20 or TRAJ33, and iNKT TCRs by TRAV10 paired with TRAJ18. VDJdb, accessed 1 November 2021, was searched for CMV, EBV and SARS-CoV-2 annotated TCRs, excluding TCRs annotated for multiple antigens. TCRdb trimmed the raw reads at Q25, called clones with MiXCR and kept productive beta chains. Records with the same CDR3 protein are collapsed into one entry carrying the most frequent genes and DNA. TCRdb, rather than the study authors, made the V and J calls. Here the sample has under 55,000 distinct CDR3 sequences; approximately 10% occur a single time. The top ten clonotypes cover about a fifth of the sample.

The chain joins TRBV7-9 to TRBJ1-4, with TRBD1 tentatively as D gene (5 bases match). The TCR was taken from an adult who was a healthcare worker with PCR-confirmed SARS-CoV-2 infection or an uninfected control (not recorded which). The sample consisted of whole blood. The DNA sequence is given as TGTGCCAGCAGCCTTTACCGCGGGACGGAGGTTGAAAAACTGTTTTTT. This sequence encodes CASSLYRGTEVEKLFF.